The rows below give T cell receptor beta chains drawn from one sample of a study of T cells expressing NK-cell markers. Using the 5' RACE reads, TCRdb records one entry per CDR3 protein without DNA. The sample is made up of 150,000 to 200,000 distinct CDR3 sequences, and the top ten hold 20% to 25% of it. Material for sequencing was blood T cells: a sorted CD56 or NKG2C T cell subset, CD4+ or CD8+ T cells, or bulk PBMC T cells (not recorded which). Receptors originate from a man aged 18-70 years in good health. The CDR3 runs from the conserved cysteine through the conserved F or W.

v_gene,j_gene,len,CDR3aa
TRBV6-4,TRBJ2-2,16,CASSEIFGTSTGELFF
TRBV19,TRBJ1-2,15,CASSARFLTQDGYTF
TRBV21-1,TRBJ1-5,17,CASSKPGPSILNQPQHF
TRBV28,TRBJ1-1,11,CATRFGTEAFF
TRBV20-1,TRBJ2-1,13,CSAPTGGNNEQFF
TRBV12-3/TRBV12-4,TRBJ1-2,18,CASSSSREAARGYYGYTF
TRBV11-2,TRBJ2-1,14,CASSPGDRYNEQFF
TRBV6-1,TRBJ1-1,15,CASMTGTGFDTEAFF
TRBV19,TRBJ2-7,14,CASSRSGEYYEQYF
TRBV20-1,TRBJ2-1,15,CSAMKTGLPYNEQFF
TRBV6-1,TRBJ2-1,15,CASSERTGGFGEQFF
TRBV19,TRBJ1-4,16,CASSTNLREKNEKLFF
TRBV20-1,TRBJ2-4,13,CSASGVTKNIQYF
TRBV13,TRBJ1-3,19,CASSFVPATESSSGNTIYF
TRBV4-2,TRBJ2-7,16,CASSQDLGQGILGQYF
TRBV3-1,TRBJ1-6,13,CASSQDRGRALHF
TRBV13,TRBJ2-7,14,CASSTGLLTYEQYF
TRBV9,TRBJ2-3,17,CASSVNPHSGGTDTQYF
TRBV19,TRBJ2-3,15,CASSLGDSVLDTQYF
TRBV9,TRBJ2-3,16,CASSVGGGTKMNTQYF